The 21 T cell receptor beta chains below were found in one sample sequenced in a study of cytomegalovirus exposure and HLA in healthy donors. The method was immunoSEQ multiplex PCR; TCRdb's version includes in-frame clones alone and lacks a portion of them. The sample has under 130,000 clones, more than 85% seen once. Sequencing was performed on PBMCs. These receptors all stem from a woman between 18 and 30 years old in good health and CMV-seropositive.

There are a few counts of this clone. The V gene is TRBV28, the J gene TRBJ2-1; D is undetermined. The V end was cut by 2 bases, the J end by 10 bases, with 6 bases between. Germline V CDR1 and CDR2: MDHEN, SYDVKM. This CDR3 has 11 residues. The chain's CDR3 is CASSLSREQFF. The CDR3 region has the DNA TGTGCCAGCAGTTTAAGCCGGGAGCAGTTCTTC.

The chain recombines TRBV4-1 with TRBJ1-4, with TRBD1 identical over 7 bases. After removal of 2 bases from V and 2 bases from J, the junction contained 5 bases not matched to a gene. Germline V gene lookup returns CDR1 MGHRA and CDR2 YSYEKL. There are 16 residues in the CDR3. The DNA of the CDR3 is TGCGCCAGCAGCCAACTCGAACAGGGGACTAATGAAAAACTGTTTTTT. Its protein is CASSQLEQGTNEKLFF.

V is TRBV6-1 and J is TRBJ1-6, with D possibly TRBD1 on 5 matching bases. Trimming removed 7 bases from V and 8 bases from J, with 15 bases in between. Looked up from germline, CDR1 is MNHNS and CDR2 is SASEGT. The CDR3 has 14 residues. This CDR3 reads CASKDNLEHSPLHF. The CDR3 DNA is TGTGCCAGCAAGGACAATCTGGAGCATTCACCCCTCCACTTT.

The rearrangement uses TRBV19 and TRBJ1-5, with TRBD1 identical over 9 bases. This CDR3 is built from 15 residues. Germline V lookup: CDR1 LNHDA, CDR2 SQIVND (reference sequence). Losses at the gene ends were 5 bases for V and 2 bases for J; bases not matched to a gene: 4. DNA for the CDR3: TGTGCCAGTAGTTCCACAGGGGGCGGCAATCAGCCCCAGCATTTT. It yields the protein CASSSTGGGNQPQHF.

V and J are TRBV5-1 and TRBJ2-5, with D hard to call. There are 14 residues in the CDR3. Germline assignment: CDR1 SGHRS and CDR2 YFSETQ. V was clipped by 1 base and J by 5 bases, with 12 bases between them. The CDR3 region is CASSLSGGSETQYF. DNA of the CDR3: TGCGCCAGCAGCTTGTCTGGCGGTTCTGAGACCCAGTACTTC. Drawing the rest from reference TRBV5-1 and TRBJ2-5, the complete variable domain is KAGVTQTPRYLIKTRGQQVTLSCSPISGHRSVSWYQQTPGQGLQFLFEYFSETQRNKGNFPGRFSGRQFSNSRSEMNVSTLELGDSALYLCASSLSGGSETQYFGPGTRLLVL.

V and J are TRBV7-9 and TRBJ2-7; D call uncertain. The CDR3 totals 15 residues. The V and J ends lost 1 base and 0 bases respectively, with 10 bases between them. CDR1 and CDR2 (germline): SEHNR, FQNEAQ (reference sequence). The CDR3 nucleotides are TGTGCCAGCAGCTTAGTTACCCGCGCCTCCTACGAGCAGTACTTC. Its protein product is CASSLVTRASYEQYF.

The chain is built from TRBV7-2 and TRBJ1-5; possible D gene TRBD1, 6 bases. The V and J ends lost 1 base and 0 bases respectively, with 13 bases between them. Germline-derived CDR1 and CDR2 are SGHTA and FQGNSA. The CDR3 sequence is 17 residues long. CDR3 DNA sequence: TGTGCCAGCAGCTTAGAAGGGTGGGGGCCTAGCAATCAGCCCCAGCATTTT. Its protein product is CASSLEGWGPSNQPQHF.

The chain uses TRBV5-6 and TRBJ1-3; D is undetermined. The CDR3 extends over 11 amino acids. V was shortened by 0 bases and J by 8 bases, with 3 bases between the two germline ends. Germline V gene lookup returns CDR1 SGHDT and CDR2 YYEEEE. The CDR3 DNA is TGTGCCAGCAGCTTGGCAGACACCATATATTTT. Protein: CASSLADTIYF.

CDR3 amino acids: CASSSVGGSNQPQHF. In DNA form, the CDR3 reads TGTGCCAGCAGTTCCGTGGGGGGAAGCAATCAGCCCCAGCATTTT. This rearrangement joins TRBV6-6 to TRBJ1-5; weak D call: TRBD1 (5 bases). In germline, CDR1 is MNHNY, CDR2 SVGAGI (reference sequence). The CDR3 totals 15 residues. The ends were cut back, 4 bases at V and 1 base at J, with 11 bases in the middle.

As regards this clone: This may be a read error, as it is one base from a much larger clone. The chain combines TRBV7-9 with TRBJ1-1, with D uncertain. Deletions cut 0 bases from V and 0 bases from J, with 5 bases between. CDR3 size: 14 residues. Germline CDR1 reads SEHNR; CDR2 reads FQNEAQ (reference sequence). CDR3 residues: CASSLAAMNTEAFF. CDR3 DNA: TGTGCCAGCAGCTTAGCAGCTATGAACACTGAAGCTTTCTTT.

The genes are TRBV29-1 and TRBJ1-4, with 10 bases lining up with TRBD1. The germline V gene encodes CDR1 SQVTM and CDR2 ANQGSEA. The CDR3 extends over 13 amino acids. The V segment lost 7 bases and the J segment 5 bases; nucleotides outside the gene matches: 4. In DNA, the CDR3 is TGCAGCGCTAGGACAGGGGGAAATGAAAAACTGTTTTTT. Protein: CSARTGGNEKLFF.

As DNA, the CDR3 is TGTGCCAGTAGTATGGAGGAGAACACCGGGGAGCTGTTTTTT. This gives the protein CASSMEENTGELFF. This sequence joins TRBV19 and TRBJ2-2, with D perhaps TRBD2 (5 bases). The V end was cut by 3 bases, the J end by 1 base, with 6 bases between. The CDR3 spans 14 residues. Germline V gene sequence: CDR1 LNHDA, CDR2 SQIVND (reference sequence).

As regards this clone: At one end the junction does not follow the germline gene, possibly because of a read error. V and J are TRBV7-9 and TRBJ2-1; 9 bases are shared with TRBD1. CDR1 is SEHNR and CDR2 is FQNEAQ in the germline V gene (reference sequence). The CDR3 loop spans 12 amino acids. The CDR3 region is CASSLTGGPELF. In DNA form, the CDR3 reads TGTGCCAGCAGCTTAACAGGGGGCCCTGAGCTCTTC. Variable domain in full (rest from reference TRBV7-9 and TRBJ2-1): DTGVSQNPRHKITKRGQNVTFRCDPISEHNRLYWYRQTLGQGPEFLTYFQNEAQLEKSRLLSDRFSAERPKGSFSTLEIQRTEQGDSAMYLCASSLTGGPELFGPGTRLTVL.

The V gene is TRBV7-9, the J gene TRBJ1-2; the match to TRBD1 covers 7 bases. Trimming took 6 bases from V and 4 from J; bases not matched to a gene: 8. The CDR3 length is 14 residues. The germline CDR1 and CDR2 sequences are SEHNR and FQNEAQ (reference sequence). The CDR3 loop is CASSHRDRSYGYTF. As DNA, the CDR3 is TGTGCCAGCAGTCACCGGGACAGATCCTATGGCTACACCTTC.

The chain recombines TRBV10-3 with TRBJ1-2, with a possible D match to TRBD1 (6 bases). In germline, CDR1 is ENHRY, CDR2 SYGVKD. The length of the CDR3 is 16 residues. V was trimmed by 1 base and J by 9 bases, leaving 21 bases between them. This CDR3 reads CAISELWTAPGLRYTF. CDR3 bases: TGTGCCATCAGTGAGTTATGGACAGCTCCCGGCTTGCGCTACACCTTC.

V usage is TRBV27 and J usage is TRBJ2-1; 8 bases line up with TRBD1. The germline gives CDR1 MNHEY, CDR2 SMNVEV (reference sequence). The CDR3 is 15 amino acids. V dropped 2 bases and J dropped 1; count of bases not matched to a gene: 1. The chain's CDR3 is CASSLQGASYNEQFF. The CDR3 DNA reads as TGTGCCAGCAGTTTACAGGGGGCTTCCTACAATGAGCAGTTCTTC.

This rearrangement joins TRBV27 to TRBJ2-7; maybe TRBD1 (7 bases). Per germline, CDR1 MNHEY and CDR2 SMNVEV (reference sequence). The CDR3 consists of 15 residues. The V end lost 2 bases, the J end lost 1 base, and 12 bases lay between the germline ends. The CDR3 sequence: CASSLRGTESYEQYF. CDR3 sequence (DNA): TGTGCCAGCAGTTTACGGGGGACAGAGTCCTACGAGCAGTACTTC.

The chain couples TRBV27 to TRBJ2-7, with 9 bases matching TRBD1. This CDR3 contains 14 residues. The V and J ends lost 5 bases and 3 bases, in that order; junction bases with no gene match: 5. The germline V gene encodes CDR1 MNHEY and CDR2 SMNVEV (reference sequence). In nucleotides, the CDR3 is TGTGCCAGCAGTGTGCCGGGACAGGGCTACGAGCAGTACTTC. Translated: CASSVPGQGYEQYF.

The genes are TRBV29-1 and TRBJ1-6, with TRBD1 as a possible D gene (6 bases). CDR3 size: 15 residues. Trimming cost V 1 base and J 5 bases, with 12 bases left between them. Germline V gene data show CDR1 as SQVTM and CDR2 as ANQGSEA. The CDR3 DNA follows: TGCAGCGTTGAAGTGGGGACAACTAATAATTCACCCCTCCACTTT. The encoded protein is CSVEVGTTNNSPLHF. The full variable domain, rest sourced from reference TRBV29-1 and TRBJ1-6, is SAVISQKPSRDICQRGTSLTIQCQVDSQVTMMFWYRQQPGQSLTLIATANQGSEATYESGFVIDKFPISRPNLTFSTLTVSNMSPEDSSIYLCSVEVGTTNNSPLHFGNGTRLTVT.

This clone was found once. The chain recombines TRBV5-1 with TRBJ1-2; D is uncertain. The germline V and J ends were trimmed by 4 bases and 8 bases, with 12 bases remaining between them. The CDR3 totals 12 residues. Looked up from germline, CDR1 is SGHRS and CDR2 is YFSETQ. The CDR3 coding sequence is TGCGCCAGCAGCCTCGACACGGGGGGCTACACCTTC. This encodes CASSLDTGGYTF.

This chain joins TRBV27 and TRBJ2-3; no definite D call. The ends were cut back, 5 bases at V and 0 bases at J, with 15 bases in the middle. The CDR3 totals 16 residues. Germline loops: CDR1 MNHEY, CDR2 SMNVEV (reference sequence). The CDR3 nucleotides are TGTGCCAGCAGTCCTAGTACTTTCCTTAGCACAGATACGCAGTATTTT. Translated, it gives CASSPSTFLSTDTQYF.